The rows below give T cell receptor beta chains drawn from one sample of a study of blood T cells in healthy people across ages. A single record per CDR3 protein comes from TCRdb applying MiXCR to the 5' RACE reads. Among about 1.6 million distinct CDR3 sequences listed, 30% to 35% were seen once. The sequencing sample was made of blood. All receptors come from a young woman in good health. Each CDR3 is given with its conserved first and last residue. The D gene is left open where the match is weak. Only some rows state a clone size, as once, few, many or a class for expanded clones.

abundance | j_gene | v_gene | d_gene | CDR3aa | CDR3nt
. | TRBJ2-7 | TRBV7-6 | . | CASGLVFRAGEQYF | TGTGCCAGCGGCTTAGTGTTCAGGGCGGGAGAGCAGTACTTC
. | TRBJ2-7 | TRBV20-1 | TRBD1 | CSAMDRWPYEQYF | TGCAGTGCTATGGACAGGTGGCCTTATGAGCAGTACTTC
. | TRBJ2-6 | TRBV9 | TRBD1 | CASSVGSQGALGANVLTF | TGTGCCAGCAGCGTAGGGAGTCAGGGGGCGCTCGGGGCCAACGTCCTGACTTTC
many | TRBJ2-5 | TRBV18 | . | CASSPREETQYF | TGTGCCAGCTCACCAAGGGAAGAGACCCAGTACTTC
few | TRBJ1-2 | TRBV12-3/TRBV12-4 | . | CASTNGYGYTF | TGTGCCAGCACCAATGGCTATGGCTACACCTTC
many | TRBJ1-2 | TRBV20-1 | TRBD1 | CSAWDRGNYGYTF | TGCAGTGCTTGGGACAGGGGCAACTATGGCTACACCTTC
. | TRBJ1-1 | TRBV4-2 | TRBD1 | CASSPRTGSWNTEAFF | TGTGCCAGCAGCCCCCGGACAGGGTCGTGGAACACTGAAGCTTTCTTT
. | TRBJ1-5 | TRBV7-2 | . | CASSLFQDQPQHF | TGTGCCAGCAGCTTGTTCCAGGATCAGCCCCAGCATTTT
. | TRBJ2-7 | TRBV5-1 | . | CTSSLPGRAYEQYF | TGCACCAGCAGCTTACCGGGTAGAGCTTACGAGCAGTACTTC
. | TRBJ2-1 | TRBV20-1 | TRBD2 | CSAIWTSGRANEQFF | TGCAGTGCTATCTGGACTAGCGGGAGGGCAAATGAGCAGTTCTTC
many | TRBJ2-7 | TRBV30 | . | CAWSRDGTYEQYF | TGTGCCTGGAGTCGCGACGGAACCTACGAGCAGTACTTC
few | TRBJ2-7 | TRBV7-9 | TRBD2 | CASSLGREGPNYEQYF | TGTGCCAGCAGCTTAGGGCGGGAGGGCCCTAACTACGAGCAGTACTTC
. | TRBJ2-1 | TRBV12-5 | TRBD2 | CASGLGTSGYNEQFF | TGTGCTAGTGGTTTGGGGACTAGCGGCTACAATGAGCAGTTCTTC
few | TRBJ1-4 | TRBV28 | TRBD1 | CASSSPGQGASEELFF | TGTGCCAGCAGTTCTCCGGGACAGGGGGCCTCCGAGGAACTGTTTTTT
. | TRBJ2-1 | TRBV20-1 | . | CSAILAYGRDNEQFF | TGCAGTGCTATTCTAGCGTACGGACGGGACAATGAGCAGTTCTTC
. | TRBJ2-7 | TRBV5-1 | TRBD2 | CASSSTGTSGDSYEQYF | TGCGCCAGCAGCTCAACCGGGACTAGCGGAGACTCCTACGAGCAGTACTTC
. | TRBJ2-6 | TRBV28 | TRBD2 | CASSLILGEGSGANVLTF | TGTGCCAGCAGTTTAATCTTGGGGGAGGGCTCTGGGGCCAACGTCCTGACTTTC
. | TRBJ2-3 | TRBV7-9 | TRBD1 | CASSPSSGTGADTQYF | TGTGCCAGCAGCCCCTCCTCCGGGACAGGGGCAGATACGCAGTATTTT
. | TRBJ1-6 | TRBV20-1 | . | CSARWGVSYNSPLHF | TGCAGTGCTAGATGGGGGGTCTCCTATAATTCACCCCTCCACTTT
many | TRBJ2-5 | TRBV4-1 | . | CASRRGPVGETQYF | TGCGCCAGCCGCCGGGGCCCCGTGGGAGAGACCCAGTACTTC
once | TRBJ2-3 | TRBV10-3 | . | CAISESSVADTQYF | TGTGCCATCAGTGAGTCTAGCGTGGCAGATACGCAGTATTTT
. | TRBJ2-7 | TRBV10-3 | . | CAISGQGEQYF | TGTGCCATCAGTGGCCAAGGAGAGCAGTACTTC
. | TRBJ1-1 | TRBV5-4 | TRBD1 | CASSPDRMDEAFF | TGTGCCAGCAGCCCGGACAGGATGGATGAAGCTTTCTTT
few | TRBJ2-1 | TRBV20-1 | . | CSARTNLYNEQFF | TGCAGTGCTAGGACTAACCTTTACAATGAGCAGTTCTTC
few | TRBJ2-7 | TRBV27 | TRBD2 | CASSSTYRDYSYEQYF | TGTGCCAGCAGTTCTACTTACCGGGACTACTCCTACGAGCAGTACTTC
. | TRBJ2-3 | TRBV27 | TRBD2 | CASRDRLAGMDTQYF | TGTGCCAGCAGGGATCGGCTAGCGGGGATGGATACGCAGTATTTT
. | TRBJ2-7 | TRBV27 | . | CASSLSIQGRTSYEQYF | TGTGCCAGCAGTTTATCTATTCAGGGACGGACGTCCTACGAGCAGTACTTC
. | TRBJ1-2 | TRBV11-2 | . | CASSFSTANYGYTF | TGTGCCAGCAGCTTCAGTACAGCTAACTATGGCTACACCTTC
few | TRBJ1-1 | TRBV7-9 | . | CASSLEVAADEAFF | TGTGCCAGCAGCTTAGAAGTGGCTGCGGATGAAGCTTTCTTT
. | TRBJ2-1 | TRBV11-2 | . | CASSLERDNEQFF | TGTGCCAGCAGCTTAGAACGTGACAATGAGCAGTTCTTC
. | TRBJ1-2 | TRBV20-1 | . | CSARTGEFYGYTF | TGCAGTGCTAGAACAGGAGAATTCTATGGCTACACCTTC
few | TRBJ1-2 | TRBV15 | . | CATSRELANYGYTF | TGTGCCACCAGCAGAGAGCTAGCTAACTATGGCTACACCTTC
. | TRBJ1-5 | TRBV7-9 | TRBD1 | CASSPSGTDNQPQHF | TGTGCCAGCTCGCCCTCGGGGACAGATAATCAGCCCCAGCATTTT
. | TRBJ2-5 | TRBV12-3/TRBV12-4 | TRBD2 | CASSPRLAGPGTQYF | TGTGCCAGCAGTCCTCGACTAGCGGGCCCAGGGACCCAGTACTTC
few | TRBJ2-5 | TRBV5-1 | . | CASSLETVSETQYF | TGCGCCAGCAGCTTGGAAACGGTGTCAGAGACCCAGTACTTC
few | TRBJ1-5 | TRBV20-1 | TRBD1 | CSAYETGGGVNQPQHF | TGCAGTGCTTATGAGACAGGGGGCGGCGTAAATCAGCCCCAGCATTTT
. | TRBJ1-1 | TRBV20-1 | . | CSAGVERTEAFF | TGCAGTGCTGGAGTAGAACGGACTGAAGCTTTCTTT
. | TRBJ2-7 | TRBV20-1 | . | CSARTWDDEQYF | TGCAGTGCTCGGACCTGGGACGACGAGCAGTACTTC
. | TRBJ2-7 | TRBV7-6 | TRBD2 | CASSLVVAGSLRAYNEQYF | TGTGCCAGCAGCTTAGTAGTAGCGGGAAGTTTAAGGGCCTACAATGAGCAGTACTTC